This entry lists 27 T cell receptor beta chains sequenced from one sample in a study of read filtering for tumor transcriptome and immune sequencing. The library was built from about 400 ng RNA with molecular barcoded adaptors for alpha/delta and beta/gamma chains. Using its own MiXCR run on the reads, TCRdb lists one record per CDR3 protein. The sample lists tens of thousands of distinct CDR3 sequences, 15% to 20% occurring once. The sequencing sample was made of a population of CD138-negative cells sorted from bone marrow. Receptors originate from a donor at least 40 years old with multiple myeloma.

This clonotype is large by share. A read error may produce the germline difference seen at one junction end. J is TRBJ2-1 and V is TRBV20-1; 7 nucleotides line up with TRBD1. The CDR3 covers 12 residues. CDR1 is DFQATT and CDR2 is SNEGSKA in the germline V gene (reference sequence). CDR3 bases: TGCAGTGCTAGAGACCCCCGGGACAGAAGGATCTTC. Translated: CSARDPRDRRIF.

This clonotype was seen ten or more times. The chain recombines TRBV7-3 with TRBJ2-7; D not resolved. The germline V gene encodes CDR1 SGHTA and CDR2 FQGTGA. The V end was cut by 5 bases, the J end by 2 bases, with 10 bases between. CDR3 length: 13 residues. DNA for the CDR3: TGTGCCAGCAGCCCCTACAATACCTACGAGCAGTACTTC. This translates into CASSPYNTYEQYF.

CDR3 nucleotides: TGTGCCAGCACTCTTGGGGTCTGGACTGAAGCTTTCTTT. Translated: CASTLGVWTEAFF. J is TRBJ1-1 and V is TRBV11-2; no definite D call. The CDR3 is made up of 13 amino acids. V was clipped by 7 bases and J by 5 bases, with 14 bases between them. Germline CDR1 and CDR2: SGHAT and FQNNGV.

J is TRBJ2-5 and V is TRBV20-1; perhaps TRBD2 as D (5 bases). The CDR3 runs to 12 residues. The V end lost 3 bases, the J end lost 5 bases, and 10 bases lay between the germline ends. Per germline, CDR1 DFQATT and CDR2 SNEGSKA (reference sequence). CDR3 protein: CSARPSGETQYF. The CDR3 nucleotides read TGCAGTGCTAGGCCCTCGGGGGAGACCCAGTACTTC.

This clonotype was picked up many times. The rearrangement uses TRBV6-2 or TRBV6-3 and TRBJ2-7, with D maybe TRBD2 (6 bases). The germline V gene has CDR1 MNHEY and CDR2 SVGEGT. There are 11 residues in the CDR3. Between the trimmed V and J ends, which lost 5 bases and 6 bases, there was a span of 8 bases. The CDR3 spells CASSPSVEQYF. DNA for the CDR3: TGTGCCAGCAGTCCTAGCGTCGAGCAGTACTTC.

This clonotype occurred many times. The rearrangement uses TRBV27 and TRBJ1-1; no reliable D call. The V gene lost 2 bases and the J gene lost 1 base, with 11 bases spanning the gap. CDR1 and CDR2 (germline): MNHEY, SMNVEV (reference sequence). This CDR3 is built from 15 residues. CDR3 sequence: CASSLVRDWNTEAFF. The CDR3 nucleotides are TGTGCCAGCAGTTTAGTGAGAGACTGGAACACTGAAGCTTTCTTT.

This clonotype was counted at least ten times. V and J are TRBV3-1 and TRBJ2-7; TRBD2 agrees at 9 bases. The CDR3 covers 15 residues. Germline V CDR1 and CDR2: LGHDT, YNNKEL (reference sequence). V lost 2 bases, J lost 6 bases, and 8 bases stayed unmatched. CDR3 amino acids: CASSQYSRGGSEQYF. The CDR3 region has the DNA TGTGCCAGCAGCCAATACTCGCGGGGGGGCTCCGAGCAGTACTTC.

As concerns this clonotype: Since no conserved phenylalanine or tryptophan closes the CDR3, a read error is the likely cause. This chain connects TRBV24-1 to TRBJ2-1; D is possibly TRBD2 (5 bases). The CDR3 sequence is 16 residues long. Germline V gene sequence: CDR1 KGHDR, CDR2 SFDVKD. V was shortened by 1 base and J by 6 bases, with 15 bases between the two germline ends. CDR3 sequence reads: CATSDFTSGSGNEQFL. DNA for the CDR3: TGTGCCACCAGTGATTTTACCAGCGGAAGCGGCAATGAGCAGTTCCTC.

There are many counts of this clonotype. CDR3 nucleotides: TGTGCCAGCAGTCCTCCAACGGCCACAGATACGCAGTATTTT. Protein product: CASSPPTATDTQYF. This chain connects TRBV6-6 to TRBJ2-3; D is unclear. The germline V gene has CDR1 MNHNY and CDR2 SVGAGI (reference sequence). CDR3 size: 14 residues. V was shortened by 5 bases and J by 2 bases, with 11 bases between the two germline ends.

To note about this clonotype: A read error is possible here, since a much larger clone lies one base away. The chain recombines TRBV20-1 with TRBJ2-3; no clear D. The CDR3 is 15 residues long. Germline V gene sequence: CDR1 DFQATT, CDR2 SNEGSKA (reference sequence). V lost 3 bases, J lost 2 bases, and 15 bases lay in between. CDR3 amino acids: CSASRRRATTDTQYF. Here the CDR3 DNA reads TGCAGTGCTAGTAGGCGTAGGGCCACCACAGATACGCAGTATTTT.

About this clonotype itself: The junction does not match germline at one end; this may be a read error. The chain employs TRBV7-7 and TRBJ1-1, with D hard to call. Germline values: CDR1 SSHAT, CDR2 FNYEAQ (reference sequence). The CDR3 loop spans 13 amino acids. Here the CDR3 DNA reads TGTGCTAGCAGCTTAGCGGCGAACACTGAAGCTTTCTTT. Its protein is CASSLAANTEAFF.

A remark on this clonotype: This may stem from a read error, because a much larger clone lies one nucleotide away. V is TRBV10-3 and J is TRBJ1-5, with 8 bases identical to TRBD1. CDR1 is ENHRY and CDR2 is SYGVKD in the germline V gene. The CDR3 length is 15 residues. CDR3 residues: CATGTGMYINQPRHF. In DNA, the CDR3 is TGTGCCACAGGGACAGGAATGTATATCAATCAGCCCCGGCATTTT.

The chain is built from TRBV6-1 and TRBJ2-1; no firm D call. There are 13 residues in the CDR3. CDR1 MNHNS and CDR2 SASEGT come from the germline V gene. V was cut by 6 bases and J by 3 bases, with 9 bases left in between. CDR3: CASSRNSYNEQFF. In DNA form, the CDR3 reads TGTGCCAGCAGCCGGAACAGCTACAATGAGCAGTTCTTC.

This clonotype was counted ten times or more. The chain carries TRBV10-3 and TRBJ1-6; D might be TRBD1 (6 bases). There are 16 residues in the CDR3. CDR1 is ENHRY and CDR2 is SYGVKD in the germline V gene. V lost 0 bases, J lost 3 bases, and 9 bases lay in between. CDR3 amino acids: CAISESGGHYNSPLHF. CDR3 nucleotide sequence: TGTGCCATCAGTGAGTCGGGGGGACACTATAATTCACCCCTCCACTTT.

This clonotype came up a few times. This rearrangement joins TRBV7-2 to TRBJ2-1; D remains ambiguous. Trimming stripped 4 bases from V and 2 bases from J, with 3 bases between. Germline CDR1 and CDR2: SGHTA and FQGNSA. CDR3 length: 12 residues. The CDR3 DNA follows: TGTGCCAGCAGCTACCCCTACAATGAGCAGTTCTTC. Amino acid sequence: CASSYPYNEQFF.

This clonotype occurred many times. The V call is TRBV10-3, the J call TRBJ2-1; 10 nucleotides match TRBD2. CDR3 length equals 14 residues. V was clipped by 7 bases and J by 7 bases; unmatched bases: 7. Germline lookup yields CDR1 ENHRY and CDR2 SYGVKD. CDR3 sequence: CAIKAGTSVNEQFF. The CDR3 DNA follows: TGTGCCATCAAAGCAGGGACTAGCGTTAATGAGCAGTTCTTC.

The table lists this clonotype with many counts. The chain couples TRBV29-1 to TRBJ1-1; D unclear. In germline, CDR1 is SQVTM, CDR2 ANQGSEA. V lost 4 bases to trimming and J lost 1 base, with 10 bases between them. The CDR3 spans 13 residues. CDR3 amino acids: CSVVAGPNTEAFF. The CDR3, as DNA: TGCAGCGTTGTTGCTGGCCCGAACACTGAAGCTTTCTTT.

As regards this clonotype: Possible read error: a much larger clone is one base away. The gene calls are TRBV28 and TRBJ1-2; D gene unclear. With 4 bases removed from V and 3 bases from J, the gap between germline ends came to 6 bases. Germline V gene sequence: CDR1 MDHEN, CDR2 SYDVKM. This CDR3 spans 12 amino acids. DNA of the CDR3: TGTGCCAGCAGTTCCACTGACTATGGCTACACCTTC. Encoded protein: CASSSTDYGYTF.

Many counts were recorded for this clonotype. CDR3 region: CASSDSGVPRFEAFF. CDR3 coding DNA: TGTGCCAGCAGTGACTCCGGGGTACCGAGATTTGAAGCTTTCTTT. The V gene is TRBV2, the J gene TRBJ1-1; the D is unclear. This CDR3 contains 15 residues. Germline V lookup: CDR1 SNHLY, CDR2 FYNNEI. V was pared by 3 bases and J by 7 bases, with 18 bases between. The variable domain in full, with the rest retrieved from reference TRBV2 and TRBJ1-1, is EPEVTQTPSHQVTQMGQEVILRCVPISNHLYFYWYRQILGQKVEFLVSFYNNEISEKSEIFDDQFSVERPDGSNFTLKIRSTKLEDSAMYFCASSDSGVPRFEAFFGQGTRLTVV.

The chain's CDR3 is CSARDPKRGPSETQYF. In DNA, the CDR3 is TGCAGTGCTAGAGATCCTAAGCGGGGGCCTTCAGAGACCCAGTACTTC. The chain couples TRBV20-1 to TRBJ2-5, with 8 nucleotides matching TRBD2. The germline V gene has CDR1 DFQATT and CDR2 SNEGSKA (reference sequence). V trimming: 0 bases; J trimming: 4 bases; junction bases outside the gene matches: 10. The CDR3 has 16 residues.

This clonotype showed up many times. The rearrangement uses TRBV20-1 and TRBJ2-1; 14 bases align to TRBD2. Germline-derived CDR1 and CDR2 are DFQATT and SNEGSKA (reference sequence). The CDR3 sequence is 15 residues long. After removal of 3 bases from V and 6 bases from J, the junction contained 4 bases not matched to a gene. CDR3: CSASGTSGRFNEQFF. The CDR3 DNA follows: TGCAGTGCTAGCGGGACTAGCGGGAGATTCAATGAGCAGTTCTTC.

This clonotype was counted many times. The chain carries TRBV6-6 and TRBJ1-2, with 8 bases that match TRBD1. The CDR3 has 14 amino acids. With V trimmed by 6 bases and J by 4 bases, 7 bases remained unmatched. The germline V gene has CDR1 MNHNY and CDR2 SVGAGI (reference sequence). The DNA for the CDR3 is TGTGCCAGCAGCGAGGGACAGGAGATCTATGGCTACACCTTC. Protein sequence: CASSEGQEIYGYTF.

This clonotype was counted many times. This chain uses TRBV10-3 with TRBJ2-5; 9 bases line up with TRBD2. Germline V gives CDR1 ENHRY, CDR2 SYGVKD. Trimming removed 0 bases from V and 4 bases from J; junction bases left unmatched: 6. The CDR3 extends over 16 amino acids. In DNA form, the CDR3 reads TGTGCCATCAGTGAGTCCGCGGGGGGGCTGAGAGAGACCCAGTACTTC. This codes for CAISESAGGLRETQYF.

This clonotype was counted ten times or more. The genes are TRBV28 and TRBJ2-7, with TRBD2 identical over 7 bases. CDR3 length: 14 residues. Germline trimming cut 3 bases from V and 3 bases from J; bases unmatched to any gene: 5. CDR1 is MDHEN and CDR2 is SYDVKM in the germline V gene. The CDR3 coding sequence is TGTGCCAGCAGTTTCTTAGCGGGTGACTACGAGCAGTACTTC. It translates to CASSFLAGDYEQYF.

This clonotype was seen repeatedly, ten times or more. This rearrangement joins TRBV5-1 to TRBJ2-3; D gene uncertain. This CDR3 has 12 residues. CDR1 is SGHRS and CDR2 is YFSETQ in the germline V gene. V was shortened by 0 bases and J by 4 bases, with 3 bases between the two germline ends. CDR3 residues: CASSLDADTQYF. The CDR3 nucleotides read TGCGCCAGCAGCTTGGACGCAGATACGCAGTATTTT. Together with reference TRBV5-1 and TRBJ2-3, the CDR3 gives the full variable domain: KAGVTQTPRYLIKTRGQQVTLSCSPISGHRSVSWYQQTPGQGLQFLFEYFSETQRNKGNFPGRFSGRQFSNSRSEMNVSTLELGDSALYLCASSLDADTQYFGPGTRLTVL.

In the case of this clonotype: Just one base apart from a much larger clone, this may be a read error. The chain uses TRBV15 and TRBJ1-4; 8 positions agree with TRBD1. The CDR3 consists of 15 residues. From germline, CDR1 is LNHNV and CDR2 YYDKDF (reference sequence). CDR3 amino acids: CATSRYRGINEKPFF. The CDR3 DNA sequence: TGTGCCACCAGCAGATACAGGGGGATTAATGAAAAACCGTTTTTT.

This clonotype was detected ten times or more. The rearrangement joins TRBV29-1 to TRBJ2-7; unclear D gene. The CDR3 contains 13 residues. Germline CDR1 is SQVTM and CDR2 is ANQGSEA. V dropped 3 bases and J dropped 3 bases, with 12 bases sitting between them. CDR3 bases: TGCAGCGTTGAGGCGGCAGCCGACTACGAGCAGTACTTC. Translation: CSVEAAADYEQYF.